The T cell receptor (beta chain) described here comes from a study of shared clonotypes between healthy human individuals. This CDR3 comprises 13 residues. Per the germline V gene, CDR1 is LNHDA and CDR2 is SQIVND (reference sequence). With 2 bases removed from V and 4 bases from J, the gap between germline ends came to 9 bases. This clone was detected a few times. Other DNA sequences from this sample encode an identical CDR3 as well. Free of recent acute infections or vaccinations, the donors were healthy HIV-negative adults. Among the donors, all were Caucasian adults who lived in Nashville, Tennessee. Profiling relied on immunoSEQ multiplex PCR, and the TCRdb table lists in-frame clones only, not all of them. The sample lists 450,000 to 500,000 clones, 65% to 80% seen once, with 10% to 15% in the top ten.

The sequence came from a woman between 40 and 55 years old in good health. Some clones in this sample may be carry-over from other donors' samples. Specimen: PBMCs. The chain carries TRBV19 and TRBJ2-7; D is unclear. The CDR3 is CASSIRDTYEQYF. The DNA for the CDR3 is TGTGCCAGTAGTATACGCGACACGTACGAGCAGTACTTC.